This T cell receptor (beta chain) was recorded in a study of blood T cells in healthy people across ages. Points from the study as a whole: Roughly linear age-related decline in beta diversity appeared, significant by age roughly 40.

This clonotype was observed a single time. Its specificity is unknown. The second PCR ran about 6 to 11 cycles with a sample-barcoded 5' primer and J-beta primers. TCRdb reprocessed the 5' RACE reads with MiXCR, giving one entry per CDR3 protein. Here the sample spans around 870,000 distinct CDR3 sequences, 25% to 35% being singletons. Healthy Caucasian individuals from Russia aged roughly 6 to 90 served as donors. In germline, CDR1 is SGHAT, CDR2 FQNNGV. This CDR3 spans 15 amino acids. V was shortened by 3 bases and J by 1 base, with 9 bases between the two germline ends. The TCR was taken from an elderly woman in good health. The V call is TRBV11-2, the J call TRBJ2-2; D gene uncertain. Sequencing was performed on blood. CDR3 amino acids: CASSFFPLNTGELFF. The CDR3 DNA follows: TGTGCCAGCAGCTTCTTTCCCCTGAACACCGGGGAGCTGTTTTTT.